The 5 T cell receptor beta chains listed next were all sequenced from one sample in a study of OX40 agonist ivuxolimab in advanced cancers. Using immunoSEQ multiplex PCR, the repertoire was profiled, and TCRdb retains in-frame clones only, with some absent. Among 23,000 or so clones listed, roughly 90% were seen once. The sample consisted of CD4+ or CD8+ T cells sorted from blood, taken in a trial of the OX40 agonist ivuxolimab. The source of these receptors is an adult with an advanced solid tumor such as melanoma, head and neck, liver or kidney cancer.

This clone was detected once. The chain carries TRBV19 and TRBJ1-4, with 7 bases aligning to TRBD1. This CDR3 is 17 amino acids long. J was trimmed by 6 bases and V by 4 bases; bases with no gene match: 14. CDR1 is LNHDA, CDR2 SQIVND, per germline (reference sequence). CDR3 loop: CASSKGPHRGSYEKLFF. CDR3 DNA: TGTGCCAGTAGTAAGGGCCCCCACAGGGGTTCTTATGAAAAACTGTTTTTT.

J is TRBJ2-7 and V is TRBV7-6, with D possibly being TRBD1 or TRBD2 (5 bases each). Trimming removed 6 bases from V and 0 bases from J, with 9 bases in between. This CDR3 spans 13 amino acids. From germline, CDR1 is SGHVS and CDR2 FNYEAQ. The CDR3 nucleotides read TGTGCCAGCAGATCAGGGAGCTCCTACGAGCAGTACTTC. Amino acids: CASRSGSSYEQYF.

The chain is built from TRBV25-1 and TRBJ1-1, with D possibly being TRBD1 (5 bases). The CDR3 is made up of 13 amino acids. V lost 1 base to trimming and J lost 7 bases, with 10 bases between them. The germline V gene has CDR1 MGHDK and CDR2 SYGVNS. The CDR3 sequence: CASSEFGGGEAFF. The CDR3 DNA sequence: TGTGCCAGCAGTGAATTCGGTGGGGGTGAAGCTTTCTTT.

This clone was recorded only once. This rearrangement joins TRBV9 to TRBJ2-1, with 7 bases that match TRBD2. The V and J ends lost 3 bases and 7 bases, in that order; junction bases with no gene match: 13. The CDR3 length is 16 residues. Germline V gene lookup returns CDR1 SGDLS and CDR2 YYNGEE. In nucleotides, the CDR3 is TGTGCCAGCAGCGGGACCCATCTAGCGGAGGGGAATGAGCAGTTCTTC. It yields the protein CASSGTHLAEGNEQFF.

A single count supports this clone. This rearrangement joins TRBV18 to TRBJ2-5, with D possibly being TRBD1 or TRBD2 (5 bases each). Germline CDR1 and CDR2: KGHSH and LQKENI. With 3 bases removed from V and 4 bases from J, the gap between germline ends came to 15 bases. This CDR3 comprises 15 residues. The CDR3 spells CASSPQRGDRETQYF. The CDR3 bases are TGTGCCAGCTCACCTCAGAGGGGTGATAGAGAGACCCAGTACTTC. The full variable domain, rest sourced from reference TRBV18 and TRBJ2-5, is NAGVMQNPRHLVRRRGQEARLRCSPMKGHSHVYWYRQLPEEGLKFMVYLQKENIIDESGMPKERFSAEFPKEGPSILRIQQVVRGDSAAYFCASSPQRGDRETQYFGPGTRLLVL.